This is a list of T cell receptor beta chains from one sample in a study of blood T cell repertoires in COVID-19. The table came from immunoSEQ multiplex PCR; TCRdb's copy has only in-frame clones and leaves some out. The table has roughly 200,000 clones, approximately 80% seen once. What was sequenced was peripheral blood. The receptors were gathered from a man between 45 and 60 years old who had recovered from COVID-19. Both conserved end residues are part of each CDR3. D genes are given only for firm matches. Part of the rows lack a size; the others show once, few, many or a class for expanded clones.

abundance	d_gene	v_gene	j_gene	CDR3nt	CDR3aa
-	-	TRBV28	TRBJ1-5	TGTGCCAGCAGTAAAAGGTTGGGACTTTGGAATCAGCCCCAGCATTTT	CASSKRLGLWNQPQHF
-	-	TRBV19	TRBJ2-7	TGTGCCAGTAGTATGAGGCCAGGGTCCTACGAGCAGTACTTC	CASSMRPGSYEQYF
-	TRBD2	TRBV5-4	TRBJ2-1	TGTGCCAGCAGCTTGGATCTGGCGGGAGGGATCTCCTACAATGAGCAGTTCTTC	CASSLDLAGGISYNEQFF
-	TRBD1	TRBV5-5	TRBJ1-5	TGTGCCAGCTTCGAGGGGGCTGCGGAAAATCAGCCCCAGCATTTT	CASFEGAAENQPQHF
-	-	TRBV24-1	TRBJ2-5	TGTGCCACCAGTGATACAGTCAGGGGAGTTGAGACCCAGTACTTC	CATSDTVRGVETQYF
-	-	TRBV7-3	TRBJ2-7	TGTGCCAGCAGCCCGCGGGGCGAGCAGTACTTC	CASSPRGEQYF
-	TRBD2	TRBV10-3	TRBJ2-3	TGTGCCATCAGGGATAGCGGGAGTTTAGGGAATACGCAGTATTTT	CAIRDSGSLGNTQYF
-	TRBD1	TRBV28	TRBJ1-2	TGTGCCAGCAGTTTATTGATGGGACAGGGGGGAGCTAACTATGGCTACACCTTC	CASSLLMGQGGANYGYTF
-	TRBD2	TRBV7-2	TRBJ2-5	TGTGCCAGCAGACTAGCGGGAGCAAAAGAGACCCAGTACTTC	CASRLAGAKETQYF
-	TRBD1	TRBV10-3	TRBJ2-2	TGTGCCATCACCGGACAGGGGGCTGGCGGGGAGCTGTTTTTT	CAITGQGAGGELFF
few	-	TRBV5-5	TRBJ1-1	TGTGCCAGCAGCTCCACCGGGACACAGAACACTGAAGCTTTCTTT	CASSSTGTQNTEAFF
-	-	TRBV30	TRBJ2-1	TGTGCCTGGACACGACTCCCATCCTACAATGAGCAGTTCTTC	CAWTRLPSYNEQFF
-	-	TRBV28	TRBJ1-5	TGTGCCAGCAGTTTATACCCGGGGGTAAGGGGTCAGCCCCAGCATTTT	CASSLYPGVRGQPQHF
few	TRBD1	TRBV11-2	TRBJ1-4	TGTGCCAGCAGCTTACACAGGGGGTCGTATAATGAAAAACTGTTTTTT	CASSLHRGSYNEKLFF
-	TRBD2	TRBV19	TRBJ2-1	TGTGCCAGTATTGGGACTAGCGGAAACAATGAGCAGTTCTTC	CASIGTSGNNEQFF
once	-	TRBV18	TRBJ2-1	TGTGCCAGCTCACCCGATCAGCGGGTTTACAATGAGCAGTTCTTC	CASSPDQRVYNEQFF
-	-	TRBV4-2	TRBJ1-4	TGTGCCAGCAGCCAAGTGTCGGGGTATTGGGAAAAACTGTTTTTT	CASSQVSGYWEKLFF
once	TRBD2	TRBV5-1	TRBJ2-1	TGCGCCAGCAGCTCCCTAGCGGGGGGGGACAATGAGCAGTTCTTC	CASSSLAGGDNEQFF
-	-	TRBV18	TRBJ1-2	TGTGCCAGCTCACCCCAGGGGAATAGGGTCAATGGCTACACCTTC	CASSPQGNRVNGYTF
-	TRBD1	TRBV6-2/TRBV6-3	TRBJ2-7	TGTGCCAGCAGCAACCCTACAGGGGTCAAGAGTGAGCAGTACTTC	CASSNPTGVKSEQYF
-	-	TRBV7-3	TRBJ2-3	TGTGCCAGCAGCTATCTAGCGAACACAGATACGCAGTATTTT	CASSYLANTDTQYF
-	-	TRBV7-8	TRBJ1-6	TGTGCCAGCAGCGACCTACTTTCAAGCGCCTATAATTCACCCCTCCACTTT	CASSDLLSSAYNSPLHF
-	-	TRBV19	TRBJ1-1	TGTGCCAGTAGTCCGGCAGGCCTGAACACTGAAGCTTTCTTT	CASSPAGLNTEAFF
-	TRBD2	TRBV4-2	TRBJ2-5	TGTGCCAGCAGCCTAAAGGGCGGGACTAGCCGAAATCAAGAGACCCAGTACTTC	CASSLKGGTSRNQETQYF
-	TRBD2	TRBV10-3	TRBJ2-1	TGTGCCATCAGTGAGTCGAAATTCGCGGGAGATGAGCAGTTCTTC	CAISESKFAGDEQFF
-	TRBD2	TRBV11-3	TRBJ2-2	TGTGCCAGCAGCTCCGGGACTAGCGGAACCGGGGAGCTGTTTTTT	CASSSGTSGTGELFF